Listed below are T cell receptor beta chains from one sample, sequenced in a study of T cells after yellow fever vaccination. TCRdb itself ran the 5' RACE reads through MiXCR, one entry per CDR3 protein. The repertoire holds approximately 85,000 distinct CDR3 sequences, with 10% to 15% as singletons. Sequenced material: CD8+ T cells not binding an NS4B(214-222) dextramer, sorted from PBMCs, taken roughly 20 days after the first yellow fever vaccination. All receptors derive from a man aged 18 to 30 who received the YFV17D yellow fever vaccine. CDR3s include the opening cysteine and the closing phenylalanine or tryptophan. A D gene is named only where the DNA matches it firmly. The size of a clone is reported for some rows only, either as once, few or many, or as a class for expanded clones.

d_call: .
j_call: TRBJ2-2
v_call: TRBV4-3
clone_size: few
cdr3_nt: TGCGCCAGCAGCCGCGATTCTAGGGGCGGGGAGCTGTTTTTT
cdr3_aa: CASSRDSRGGELFF

d_call: .
j_call: TRBJ1-1
v_call: TRBV7-9
clone_size: few
cdr3_nt: TGTGCCAGCAGCGCAATCCCGGGCATGAACACTGAAGCTTTCTTT
cdr3_aa: CASSAIPGMNTEAFF

d_call: .
j_call: TRBJ2-1
v_call: TRBV3-1
clone_size: few
cdr3_nt: TGTGCCAGCAGCCAAGGAGGGGTTGGTGAGCAGTTCTTC
cdr3_aa: CASSQGGVGEQFF

d_call: TRBD2
j_call: TRBJ2-5
v_call: TRBV6-1
clone_size: .
cdr3_nt: TGTGCCAGCAGTCCGGGACTAGCAAGTGAGACCCAGTACTTC
cdr3_aa: CASSPGLASETQYF

d_call: TRBD2
j_call: TRBJ2-5
v_call: TRBV20-1
clone_size: .
cdr3_nt: TGCAGTGCTGAGACTAGCGGGGGGGCGGAGACCCAGTACTTC
cdr3_aa: CSAETSGGAETQYF

d_call: .
j_call: TRBJ1-1
v_call: TRBV10-3
clone_size: .
cdr3_nt: TGTGCCGGAGGGACGGGCACTGAAGCTTTCTTT
cdr3_aa: CAGGTGTEAFF

d_call: TRBD1
j_call: TRBJ2-1
v_call: TRBV7-8
clone_size: few
cdr3_nt: TGTGCCAGCAGCTTGGGGCAGGGGGTCGATGAGCAGTTCTTC
cdr3_aa: CASSLGQGVDEQFF

d_call: .
j_call: TRBJ1-5
v_call: TRBV29-1
clone_size: few
cdr3_nt: TGCAGCGCTCGTGGGGGCGCGTCTCAGCCCCAGCATTTT
cdr3_aa: CSARGGASQPQHF

d_call: .
j_call: TRBJ2-7
v_call: TRBV5-1
clone_size: .
cdr3_nt: TGCGCCAGCAGCTTGACCACAGGGTACGAGCAGTACTTC
cdr3_aa: CASSLTTGYEQYF

d_call: .
j_call: TRBJ2-1
v_call: TRBV19
clone_size: once
cdr3_nt: TGTGCCAGTCAGGGTACAGGGCCCTACAATGAGCAGTTCTTC
cdr3_aa: CASQGTGPYNEQFF

d_call: .
j_call: TRBJ1-1
v_call: TRBV4-2
clone_size: .
cdr3_nt: TGTGCCAGCAGCCCCTCCATGAACACTGAAGCTTTCTTT
cdr3_aa: CASSPSMNTEAFF

d_call: .
j_call: TRBJ1-2
v_call: TRBV29-1
clone_size: .
cdr3_nt: TGCAGCGTTGTCGGCATAGGCGACTATGGCTACACCTTC
cdr3_aa: CSVVGIGDYGYTF

d_call: TRBD2
j_call: TRBJ2-5
v_call: TRBV4-3
clone_size: few
cdr3_nt: TGCGCCAGCAGCCAGGTGACTAGCGGGGACCCTATTAAGGCCCAGTACTTC
cdr3_aa: CASSQVTSGDPIKAQYF

d_call: TRBD1
j_call: TRBJ2-5
v_call: TRBV5-1
clone_size: .
cdr3_nt: TGCGCCAGCAGCTTGGCCAATCGGACAGGGGTTCAGGAGACCCAGTACTTC
cdr3_aa: CASSLANRTGVQETQYF

d_call: TRBD1
j_call: TRBJ2-2
v_call: TRBV28
clone_size: few
cdr3_nt: TGTGCCAGCAGTAGACCGGGACAGGGTGCCGGGGAGCTGTTTTTT
cdr3_aa: CASSRPGQGAGELFF

d_call: TRBD2
j_call: TRBJ2-1
v_call: TRBV5-1
clone_size: few
cdr3_nt: TGCGCCAGCAGCCAAAGAAGCGGGGGGCCTCCTGAGCAGTTCTTC
cdr3_aa: CASSQRSGGPPEQFF

d_call: TRBD1
j_call: TRBJ2-7
v_call: TRBV19
clone_size: .
cdr3_nt: TGTGCCAGTACCAACACCGATCAGGGGGCCCCCTACGAGCAGTACTTC
cdr3_aa: CASTNTDQGAPYEQYF

d_call: .
j_call: TRBJ1-2
v_call: TRBV5-1
clone_size: few
cdr3_nt: TGCGCCAGCAGCTGGGGACCGGGAGGCTACACCTTC
cdr3_aa: CASSWGPGGYTF

d_call: .
j_call: TRBJ2-7
v_call: TRBV6-2/TRBV6-3
clone_size: .
cdr3_nt: TGTGCCAGCAGTTACTCGACATCGGCAGATACTAACCCATACGAGCAGTACTTC
cdr3_aa: CASSYSTSADTNPYEQYF

d_call: .
j_call: TRBJ2-2
v_call: TRBV3-1
clone_size: few
cdr3_nt: TGTGCCAGCAGCTCAGGGACCACGAGGACCGGGGAGCTGTTTTTT
cdr3_aa: CASSSGTTRTGELFF

d_call: TRBD1
j_call: TRBJ1-1
v_call: TRBV12-3/TRBV12-4
clone_size: .
cdr3_nt: TGTGCCAGCGGGAGACAGGGGAGGGGCACTGAAGCTTTCTTT
cdr3_aa: CASGRQGRGTEAFF

d_call: .
j_call: TRBJ1-1
v_call: TRBV5-6
clone_size: .
cdr3_nt: TGTGCCAGCAGCTTGCGCAGAGCTGAAGCTTTCTTT
cdr3_aa: CASSLRRAEAFF

d_call: .
j_call: TRBJ1-1
v_call: TRBV6-2/TRBV6-3
clone_size: .
cdr3_nt: TGTGCCAGCAGACAATCGTTAAAGGCTTTCTTT
cdr3_aa: CASRQSLKAFF

d_call: .
j_call: TRBJ2-2
v_call: TRBV7-9
clone_size: .
cdr3_nt: TGTGCCAGCAGCCGAGGGAGGGAGCTGTTTTTT
cdr3_aa: CASSRGRELFF

d_call: .
j_call: TRBJ2-7
v_call: TRBV3-1
clone_size: .
cdr3_nt: TGTGCCAGCAGCCCCCAACAGGGCATCTACGAGCAGTACTTC
cdr3_aa: CASSPQQGIYEQYF

d_call: .
j_call: TRBJ2-5
v_call: TRBV20-1
clone_size: few
cdr3_nt: TGCAGTGCTAGACCCCGGACCCGGACGGGGGAGACCCAGTACTTC
cdr3_aa: CSARPRTRTGETQYF

d_call: TRBD1
j_call: TRBJ2-7
v_call: TRBV20-1
clone_size: .
cdr3_nt: TGCAGTGCATTAGCCAGGACAGGGGACTACGAGCAGTACTTC
cdr3_aa: CSALARTGDYEQYF

d_call: .
j_call: TRBJ1-1
v_call: TRBV3-1
clone_size: few
cdr3_nt: TGTGCCAGCAGCCCCCGACCCGCGGGGACTGAAGCTTTCTTT
cdr3_aa: CASSPRPAGTEAFF

d_call: .
j_call: TRBJ2-5
v_call: TRBV7-8
clone_size: few
cdr3_nt: TGTGCCAGCAGCTTTTCGGAGACCCAGTACTTC
cdr3_aa: CASSFSETQYF

d_call: .
j_call: TRBJ2-7
v_call: TRBV5-1
clone_size: .
cdr3_nt: TGCGCCAGCAGCGAGGACAGCCCCACCTACGAGCAGTACTTC
cdr3_aa: CASSEDSPTYEQYF

d_call: .
j_call: TRBJ2-5
v_call: TRBV27
clone_size: few
cdr3_nt: TGTGCCAGCAGTCGATTGGGGTGGGAGACCCAGTACTTC
cdr3_aa: CASSRLGWETQYF

d_call: TRBD2
j_call: TRBJ2-3
v_call: TRBV2
clone_size: .
cdr3_nt: TGTGCCAGCAGTGATATCGGGGGGGGCACAGATACGCAGTATTTT
cdr3_aa: CASSDIGGGTDTQYF